This TCR beta chain originates from a study of cytomegalovirus exposure and HLA in healthy donors (dated by TCRdb to 2017 to 2019). Context from the whole study: According to an earlier analysis of a few hundred of the donors, about 179 million T cells yielded roughly 100 million unique TCR beta sequences and about 300 Gb of sequence data. HLA typing included class I and class II loci at four-digit resolution. Approximately 310 gigabases of sequencing data and roughly 90 million unique TCR sequences were included in an early release covering around 650 HLA-typed donors. The study aimed to test whether signatures of past pathogen exposure could be identified by cataloging public T cell receptors. Donor age, sex, ethnicity and CMV serostatus were collected together with the repertoire data. Using immunosequencing, the study profiled T cell repertoires from 666 subjects and related those repertoires to cytomegalovirus serostatus. An earlier analysis of approximately 500 of the donors applied high-throughput TCR beta sequencing to assess whether each TCR beta V gene segment acted as functional or pseudogenic. Rather than drawing on any new phenotypic data, the later analysis identified candidate immune exposures from TCR beta sequences and the way those sequences occurred across donors. The study combined high-throughput TCR immunosequencing, statistical association of individual TCRs with disease status, and machine learning to predict cytomegalovirus infection status. A later analysis re-examined previously published TCR beta repertoires from more than 600 donors and added high-resolution HLA genotyping to investigate patterns of TCR occurrence. Among some 400 genotyped donors of the cohort, an average of roughly 230,000 unique TCR beta nucleotide sequences was sequenced per donor, of which about 18% were non-productive. Of the 300 to 500 genotyped donors, roughly 76% were placed in the genetic ancestry cluster associated with self-reported Caucasian donors. Every discovery cohort repertoire had been produced on one sequencing platform. A later genetic analysis took genome-wide SNP genotypes for about three fifths of the 666 donors and used that subset as a discovery cohort. Typing coverage differed by locus: A, B, C, DRB1 and DQB1 were typed in about 629-640 donors, DQA1 in about 550, DPA1 in around 580, and DPB1 in 400 to 480. Roughly five DR-DQ haplotypes were handled as single units for association and clustering because linkage in the cohort was strong. A separate validation cohort of some 130 different subjects was used in addition to the 666-subject first cohort.

The library was prepared using the immunoSEQ multiplex PCR assay. A mixture of 60 forward primers for TCR Vbeta segments and 13 reverse primers for TCR Jbeta segments was used in the multiplex PCR. The CDR3 region of rearranged TCR beta genes was amplified from genomic DNA with a multiplex PCR assay. The Illumina HiSeq System was used to sequence the amplified TCR beta libraries as 87-base-pair reads. The paper's data handling went like this. A later analysis counted approximately 74 million unique TCR beta chains across the 550 to 750 repertoires, and around 12 million of these chains were shared by at least two donors. Raw reads were error-corrected and collapsed into unique sequences with a nearest-neighbor algorithm that merged closely related sequences to remove PCR and sequencing errors. V, D and J gene segments were assigned by aligning CDR3 sequences to IMGT reference sequences. Each retained sequence needed at least a six-nucleotide match to both a V gene segment and a J gene segment. Rearrangements were classified as productive when the CDR3 lacked stop codons and remained in frame with V and J, and all other rearrangements were classified as non-productive. Following IMGT convention, CDR3 was defined as the stretch from the second conserved V-encoded cysteine up to the conserved J-encoded phenylalanine. Sequences without an unambiguous match to a single V gene segment were excluded from the earlier analysis of over 500 of the donors. In an earlier analysis of a few hundred of the donors, V segments were called functional above 56.7% productive rearrangements and were called segregating when the between-donor standard deviation exceeded 5%. A statistical classification framework was built for diagnosing cytomegalovirus status from the catalog of TCR beta chain sequences. A later analysis assigned V and J genes by comparing TCR nucleotide sequences with IMGT/GENE-DB human TR gene sequences. Using the TCRdist pipeline, a later analysis assigned CDR3 sequences along with most-parsimonious VDJ recombination scenarios. A later analysis defined each TCR beta chain by its CDR3 amino acid sequence plus V-gene family, and excluded reads lacking a unique V-gene family. To address suspected cross-contamination and a sequencing artifact, a later analysis removed a few hundred highly shared, low-generation-probability nucleotide sequences. In a later analysis, a clonal expansion index was calculated for each public chain from normalized within-repertoire ranks of inferred template counts. A later analysis computed generation probabilities with a VDJ recombination model fitted to out-of-frame rearrangements, and checked the results against IGoR. In a later analysis, hypergeometric tests were used to score TCR-TCR, TCR-HLA and TCR-CMV co-occurrence, with a repertoire-size bias correction applied to TCR pairs. To estimate false discovery rates, a later analysis permuted the HLA or CMV assignments 20 times. A later analysis grouped co-occurring TCRs with DBSCAN, adding TCRdist sequence similarity when clustering within HLA-allele-positive subsets. Repertoires with fewer than 30,000 or more than 120,000 public chains were left out of co-occurrence clustering, as were a few repertoires with anomalous nucleotide sharing. TCRdb stores this immuneACCESS table with in-frame sequences only. Part of the clones is absent; in the studies checked, under half of the shortfall reflects unresolved V genes, and no reason is known for the rest. Clone size and V and J calls were adopted from that table, with D and trimming inferred from the DNA. The sample yields approximately 67,000 clones; around 87% were counted once. The ten largest clones take up about 12% of the sample.

Overall study outcomes, separate from this receptor: A further reported finding was that TCR beta sequences accurately predicted the HLA-A and HLA-B alleles for most subjects in the first cohort. This cohort had only TCR beta chains sequenced, and the lack of alpha or paired-chain data limited which features could be detected. A later genetic analysis associated a missense DCLRE1C variant with V-gene and J-gene trimming of TCR beta chains, and an independent cohort replicated the association. In both the original and validation cohorts, the classifier was reported to diagnose cytomegalovirus status with high specificity and sensitivity. When HLA alleles, especially DR and DQ, strongly co-occurred, attributing TCR associations to individual alleles was difficult. HLA typing was unavailable for some donors at each locus, so association tests used only the typed subset. The 87-base-pair reads could not distinguish some IMGT-functional V segments, including TRBV6-2 and TRBV6-3, so those segments were excluded. A later genetic analysis reported fewer N-insertions in productive TCRs among donors in an Asian-associated ancestry cluster than the roughly 700-donor mean. CMV serostatus was the only immune exposure information available for the cohort. While some public TCRs were present in many individuals, most TCR sequences turned up only very rarely across donors. Roughly 15 rarely observed V segments, including chromosome 9 orphons, were excluded from the earlier analysis of approximately 500 of the donors because counts were too low. A total of fewer than 200 TCR beta chains were listed by the study as associated with cytomegalovirus. In an earlier analysis of 450 to 750 of the donors, most TCR beta V segments appeared in productive rearrangements about 87% or about 30% of the time, broadly matching IMGT annotations. In vitro tests confirmed that a few of the cytomegalovirus-associated TCR beta chains recognize cytomegalovirus antigens. A later analysis associated about 16,000 TCR beta sequences with specific HLA alleles at a false discovery rate of 0.05. According to a later analysis, most CMV-associated TCR beta chains appeared to be HLA-restricted, and the HLA associations seemed to be driven largely by CMV exposure. The authors suggested that the approach could potentially be generalized to other disease states and immunological phenotypes. Correlated functional status among segregating V segments might reflect linkage disequilibrium, but an unknown experimental factor could not be ruled out. According to a later analysis, TCR association rates differed among HLA loci, with DRB1 alleles showing the most associated TCRs and HLA-C alleles showing the fewest. Sequencing depth was assumed to be roughly uniform across donors in the presence/absence analyses, though that assumption may not hold. Compared with equally common non-associated chains, HLA-associated TCR beta chains in a later analysis were more clonally expanded and had lower generation probabilities. In a later analysis, several top co-occurrence clusters were reported to appear linked to parvovirus B19, influenza, CMV and Epstein-Barr virus. A group of highly shared sequence variants was considered likely to be a technical artifact of the sequencing pipeline.

A note on this clone: The target of this receptor is not known. One base away there is no much larger clone; base qualities are not given.

The CDR3 numbers 14 residues from cysteine through phenylalanine. The CDR3 DNA has 42 bases and is translated from base 1. V is pared back by 2 bases and J by 6 bases, with 13 bases lying between the germline termini. Based on the germline V gene (reference sequence), the CDR1 and CDR2 sequences are MNHNY and SVGAGI. In total, roughly 710 healthy bone marrow donors made up the cohort. At the time of sampling, every cohort member was nominally healthy, though immune exposures that went unrecorded were likely present. The donor tested CMV seropositive, placing the donor among the 290 or so seropositive members of the cohort. Each donor provided a peripheral blood sample, and peripheral blood mononuclear cells were used for TCR beta sequencing. The Qiagen DNeasy Blood Extraction Kit was used to extract genomic DNA from the blood cell samples.

This sequence uses TRBV6-6 and TRBJ1-1; TRBD1 is possibly the D segment (6 matching bases). The sample taken for sequencing was PBMCs. The source is a woman aged 25-40 years in good health and CMV-seropositive. CDR3 region: CASSYTSTGSEAFF. In nucleotide form, the sequence is TGTGCCAGCAGTTACACCTCAACAGGGTCTGAAGCTTTCTTT.